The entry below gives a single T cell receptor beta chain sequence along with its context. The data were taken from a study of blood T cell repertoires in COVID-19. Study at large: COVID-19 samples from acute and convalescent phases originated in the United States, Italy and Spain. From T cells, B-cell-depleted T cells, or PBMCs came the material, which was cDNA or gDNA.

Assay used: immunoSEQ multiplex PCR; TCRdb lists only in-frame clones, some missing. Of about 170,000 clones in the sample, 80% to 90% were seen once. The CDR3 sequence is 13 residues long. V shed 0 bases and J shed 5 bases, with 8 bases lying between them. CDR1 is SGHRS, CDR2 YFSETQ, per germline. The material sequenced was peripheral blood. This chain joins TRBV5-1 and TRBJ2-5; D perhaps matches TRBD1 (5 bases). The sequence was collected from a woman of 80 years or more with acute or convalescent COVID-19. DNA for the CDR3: TGCGCCAGCAGCTTGGACAGGCAGGAGACCCAGTACTTC. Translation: CASSLDRQETQYF.